One and the same sample provided the 18 T cell receptor beta chains below, sequenced in a study of shared clonotypes between healthy human individuals. TCRdb's copy holds only in-frame clones and misses some; the assay was immunoSEQ multiplex PCR. The sample contains about 1.9 million clones, about 94% of which appear only once. Terminally differentiated effector memory CD45RA+ cells were left out of the naive CD8 fraction, which was CD45RO-negative and positively selected for CCR7. Sample: naive CD8+ T cells from PBMCs. The receptors here all came from a man between 18 and 35 years old in good health. Some clones in this sample may be carry-over from other donors' samples.

The chain recombines TRBV6-5 with TRBJ1-2; D not certain. The germline V gene has CDR1 MNHEY and CDR2 SVGAGI. The CDR3 is made up of 15 amino acids. Trimming took off 0 bases at V and 2 bases at J, with 10 bases between the two ends. The CDR3 region has the DNA TGTGCCAGCAGTTACTCTTCAGTTGAGAACTATGGCTACACCTTC. This sequence encodes CASSYSSVENYGYTF.

V and J are TRBV6-6 and TRBJ1-1; 8 nucleotides match TRBD1. V dropped 6 bases and J dropped 6; count of bases not matched to a gene: 3. The CDR3 has 12 amino acids. Per the germline V gene, CDR1 is MNHNY and CDR2 is SVGAGI (reference sequence). CDR3 region: CASSGTGAEAFF. CDR3 coding DNA: TGTGCCAGCAGCGGGACAGGAGCTGAAGCTTTCTTT.

This chain links TRBV9 with TRBJ1-1; TRBD1 is a possible D gene (5 bases). Germline V lookup: CDR1 SGDLS, CDR2 YYNGEE. There are 13 residues in the CDR3. Trimming removed 5 bases from V and 3 bases from J, with 11 bases in between. The CDR3 reads CASRGPGDTEAFF. The DNA for the CDR3 is TGTGCCAGCAGGGGACCGGGCGACACTGAAGCTTTCTTT. The complete variable domain, with remaining parts taken from reference TRBV9 and TRBJ1-1, reads DSGVTQTPKHLITATGQRVTLRCSPRSGDLSVYWYQQSLDQGLQFLIQYYNGEERAKGNILERFSAQQFPDLHSELNLSSLELGDSALYFCASRGPGDTEAFFGQGTRLTVV.

This chain connects TRBV5-6 to TRBJ2-7; perhaps TRBD2 as D (6 bases). The CDR3 totals 13 residues. Trimming cost V 3 bases and J 6 bases, with 13 bases left between them. The V gene's germline CDR1 is SGHDT and CDR2 YYEEEE. CDR3 protein: CASSWGVRAEQYF. The DNA of the CDR3 is TGTGCCAGCAGCTGGGGGGTAAGAGCCGAGCAGTACTTC. Full variable domain (rest looked up from reference TRBV5-6 and TRBJ2-7): DAGVTQSPTHLIKTRGQQVTLRCSPKSGHDTVSWYQQALGQGPQFIFQYYEEEERQRGNFPDRFSGHQFPNYSSELNVNALLLGDSALYLCASSWGVRAEQYFGPGTRLTVT.

V and J are TRBV25-1 and TRBJ2-1; 11 bases map to TRBD1. Germline trimming cut 5 bases from V and 1 base from J; bases unmatched to any gene: 4. Germline V CDR1 and CDR2: MGHDK, SYGVNS. CDR3 length: 16 amino acids. Here the CDR3 reads CASSSGTGGSYNEQFF. The CDR3 DNA is TGTGCCAGCAGTAGCGGGACAGGGGGATCCTACAATGAGCAGTTCTTC.

The chain couples TRBV9 to TRBJ2-3, with unresolved D. CDR1 and CDR2 from the germline V gene are SGDLS and YYNGEE. CDR3 size: 16 residues. V shed 3 bases and J shed 2 bases, with 16 bases lying between them. CDR3 DNA: TGTGCCAGCAGCGCCGATTCCGGGCTCTCCACAGATACGCAGTATTTT. Encoded protein: CASSADSGLSTDTQYF.

Details on this clone: Other DNA sequences of this sample code for an identical CDR3. The chain recombines TRBV7-9 with TRBJ2-7; D not resolved. Trimming shortened V by 2 bases and J by 3 bases, and 2 bases separated the two germline ends. The CDR3 sequence is 11 residues long. Germline V gives CDR1 SEHNR, CDR2 FQNEAQ (reference sequence). This CDR3 reads CASSLNYEQYF. The CDR3 coding sequence is TGTGCCAGCAGCTTAAACTACGAGCAGTACTTC.

The CDR3 DNA reads TGTGCCAGCAGCTGGCCGGGACAGGAGATTCAAGAGACCCAGTACTTC. This encodes CASSWPGQEIQETQYF. The rearrangement joins TRBV11-2 to TRBJ2-5; 8 nucleotides agree with TRBD1. This CDR3 region has 16 residues. V trimming: 4 bases; J trimming: 2 bases; junction bases outside the gene matches: 9. Per the germline V gene, CDR1 is SGHAT and CDR2 is FQNNGV.

J is TRBJ2-7 and V is TRBV29-1, with TRBD1 as a possible D gene (5 bases). The V gene lost 5 bases and the J gene lost 0 bases, with 11 bases spanning the gap. The germline CDR1 and CDR2 sequences are SQVTM and ANQGSEA. This CDR3 spans 13 amino acids. The CDR3 is CSVTDRFSYEQYF. CDR3 DNA sequence: TGCAGCGTTACTGACAGATTCTCCTACGAGCAGTACTTC.

As for this clone: Different DNA sequences within this sample yield the same CDR3. This chain links TRBV9 with TRBJ2-3, with D possibly being TRBD1 (5 bases). Germline V gene data show CDR1 as SGDLS and CDR2 as YYNGEE. The CDR3 spans 14 residues. V was trimmed by 0 bases and J by 1 base, leaving 6 bases between them. The CDR3 sequence: CASSVEGRTDTQYF. CDR3 sequence (DNA): TGTGCCAGCAGCGTAGAGGGGCGCACAGATACGCAGTATTTT.

The genes are TRBV5-4 and TRBJ2-7; D is perhaps TRBD1 (5 bases). V lost 0 bases and J 6 bases, leaving 16 bases between the germline ends. The CDR3 sequence is 15 residues long. Germline CDR1 is SGHNT and CDR2 is YYREEE (reference sequence). CDR3 coding DNA: TGTGCCAGCAGCTTGGTGGGGCCCTACCCCGGCGAGCAGTACTTC. The encoded protein is CASSLVGPYPGEQYF.

V and J are TRBV14 and TRBJ2-1, with D possibly TRBD2 on 6 matching bases. The CDR3 has 15 amino acids. Trimming left V 3 bases short and J 7 bases short, with 16 bases between. In germline, CDR1 is SGHDN, CDR2 FVKESK. CDR3 region: CASSHLFGGENEQFF. The CDR3 DNA is TGTGCCAGCAGCCACCTTTTTGGAGGGGAAAATGAGCAGTTCTTC. The full variable domain, completed using reference TRBV14 and TRBJ2-1, is EAGVTQFPSHSVIEKGQTVTLRCDPISGHDNLYWYRRVMGKEIKFLLHFVKESKQDESGMPNNRFLAERTGGTYSTLKVQPAELEDSGVYFCASSHLFGGENEQFFGPGTRLTVL.

The chain joins TRBV28 to TRBJ2-3; the match to TRBD1 covers 7 bases. The J segment lost 1 base and the V segment lost 10 bases, leaving 11 bases of the junction unmatched. CDR1 MDHEN and CDR2 SYDVKM come from the germline V gene. The length of the CDR3 is 15 residues. The CDR3 loop reads CATLFRTGRTDTQYF. The CDR3 DNA is TGTGCCACCCTTTTTAGGACAGGACGCACAGATACGCAGTATTTT.

The CDR3 protein is CSVEVWGLESSYNEQFF. Written as DNA, the CDR3 is TGCAGCGTTGAAGTATGGGGACTAGAGAGCTCCTACAATGAGCAGTTCTTC. The V call is TRBV29-1, the J call TRBJ2-1, with TRBD2 identical over 8 bases. Germline V gives CDR1 SQVTM, CDR2 ANQGSEA. The CDR3 spans 17 residues. V was pared by 1 base and J by 0 bases, with 8 bases of the junction left unmatched.

The rearrangement joins TRBV29-1 to TRBJ2-7; D remains ambiguous. The CDR3 has 12 residues. V was trimmed by 1 base and J by 0 bases, leaving 4 bases between them. CDR1 is SQVTM and CDR2 is ANQGSEA in the germline V gene. This chain's CDR3 is CSVEGISYEQYF. CDR3 DNA: TGCAGCGTTGAAGGGATCTCCTACGAGCAGTACTTC.

The chain couples TRBV7-9 to TRBJ2-3, with D tentatively TRBD1 (5 bases). There are 14 residues in the CDR3. V lost 6 bases to trimming and J lost 4 bases, with 14 bases between them. Germline V CDR1 and CDR2: SEHNR, FQNEAQ (reference sequence). CDR3 sequence (DNA): TGTGCCAGCAGATATTCAGGGATTGCAGATACGCAGTATTTT. Protein sequence: CASRYSGIADTQYF.

The CDR3 is CASSLSGGVETQYF. In nucleotides, the CDR3 is TGTGCCAGCAGTTTATCGGGGGGCGTAGAGACCCAGTACTTC. V gene TRBV27 combines with J gene TRBJ2-5, with D perhaps TRBD1 or TRBD2 (6 bases each). This CDR3 has 14 residues. Deletions cut 0 bases from V and 4 bases from J, with 9 bases between. Looked up from germline, CDR1 is MNHEY and CDR2 is SMNVEV (reference sequence).

The J gene is TRBJ1-1, the V gene TRBV19, with TRBD1 as a possible D gene (5 bases). The germline V and J ends were trimmed by 7 bases and 5 bases, with 23 bases remaining between them. This CDR3 comprises 16 residues. Germline V gene data show CDR1 as LNHDA and CDR2 as SQIVND (reference sequence). CDR3 amino acids: CASTLGQGTFFTEAFF. The DNA for the CDR3 is TGTGCCAGTACCCTTGGGCAGGGAACTTTTTTTACTGAAGCTTTCTTT.